What follows are 29 T cell receptor beta chains derived from one specimen sequenced in a study of blood T cell repertoires in COVID-19. This table comes from immunoSEQ multiplex PCR, and its TCRdb copy is limited to in-frame clones, with some not included. The table shows approximately 230,000 clones, with around 88% occurring only once. Sequenced material: peripheral blood. The receptors shown here come from a woman in her twenties or thirties with COVID-19, enrolled during active disease.

The J gene is TRBJ2-3, the V gene TRBV6-5, with 7 bases that match TRBD2. J lost 5 bases, V lost 10 bases, and 12 bases had no gene match. Germline CDR1 reads MNHEY; CDR2 reads SVGAGI. The CDR3 loop spans 14 amino acids. The CDR3 protein is CATLRAGAGDTQYF. The CDR3, as DNA: TGTGCCACCCTCCGGGCGGGAGCTGGAGATACGCAGTATTTT.

This chain links TRBV2 with TRBJ2-1; tentative D call: TRBD2 (6 bases). V was shortened by 4 bases and J by 9 bases, with 19 bases between the two germline ends. The CDR3 extends over 15 amino acids. Looked up from germline, CDR1 is SNHLY and CDR2 is FYNNEI. The CDR3: CASSAPPGGRTEQFF. The CDR3 bases are TGTGCCAGCAGTGCGCCCCCTGGGGGGAGAACTGAGCAGTTCTTC.

The genes are TRBV6-5 and TRBJ1-2; D might be TRBD1 (5 bases). Trimming removed 9 bases from V and 5 bases from J, with 10 bases in between. The germline V gene has CDR1 MNHEY and CDR2 SVGAGI. This CDR3 comprises 11 residues. The CDR3 coding sequence is TGTGCCAGTACCCGGGGGTATGGCTACACCTTC. This translates into CASTRGYGYTF.

The V and J genes are TRBV7-9 and TRBJ1-4; TRBD1 might be the D (5 bases). This CDR3 is 13 amino acids long. V gave up 3 bases and J gave up 8 bases, with 10 bases separating them. Germline V gives CDR1 SEHNR, CDR2 FQNEAQ (reference sequence). The DNA of the CDR3 is TGTGCCAGCAGCTTCGACAGCAACGAAAAACTGTTTTTT. Amino acid sequence: CASSFDSNEKLFF.

This clone has just one count. This chain links TRBV11-2 with TRBJ2-5, with TRBD1 matching over 10 bases. The CDR3 is made up of 17 amino acids. Germline loops: CDR1 SGHAT, CDR2 FQNNGV. Germline trimming cut 3 bases from V and 7 bases from J; bases unmatched to any gene: 14. In nucleotides, the CDR3 is TGTGCCAGCAGCTTCAACCCGGGACAGGGGCCCGGTGGGACCCAGTACTTC. Its protein is CASSFNPGQGPGGTQYF.

The J gene is TRBJ2-5, the V gene TRBV6-5, with TRBD1 matching over 9 bases. The CDR3 covers 15 residues. Germline V gene sequence: CDR1 MNHEY, CDR2 SVGAGI. With V trimmed by 8 bases and J by 5 bases, 12 bases remained unmatched. CDR3 coding DNA: TGTGCCAGCGGTCAGAACAGGGGGCGCGAGGAGACCCAGTACTTC. Translating it yields CASGQNRGREETQYF.

This chain links TRBV9 with TRBJ2-1; 8 bases map to TRBD2. Per germline, CDR1 SGDLS and CDR2 YYNGEE. This CDR3 is built from 19 residues. V shed 3 bases and J 0 bases; nucleotides not matched to a gene: 14. CDR3 residues: CASSAPLSGLASSYNEQFF. As DNA, the CDR3 is TGTGCCAGCAGCGCCCCCTTATCTGGACTAGCTAGCTCCTACAATGAGCAGTTCTTC.

V gene TRBV6-5 combines with J gene TRBJ2-1, with D uncertain. This CDR3 spans 14 amino acids. Germline V gene sequence: CDR1 MNHEY, CDR2 SVGAGI. Trimming cost V 6 bases and J 4 bases, with 13 bases left between them. CDR3 nucleotide sequence: TGTGCCAGCAGGCCTACGCCATTATACAATGAGCAGTTCTTC. Translation: CASRPTPLYNEQFF.

The chain links TRBV11-2 to TRBJ2-7, with D possibly TRBD1 on 7 matching bases. The ends were cut back, 5 bases at V and 4 bases at J, with 18 bases in the middle. CDR3 length: 15 residues. Germline V gene sequence: CDR1 SGHAT, CDR2 FQNNGV. CDR3: CASSHGGTEQYEQYF. DNA for the CDR3: TGTGCCAGCAGCCATGGGGGGACAGAGCAGTACGAGCAGTACTTC.

The chain is built from TRBV9 and TRBJ2-7; TRBD2 agrees at 7 bases. J lost 2 bases, V lost 4 bases, and 3 bases had no gene match. The CDR3 covers 13 residues. Germline V gene sequence: CDR1 SGDLS, CDR2 YYNGEE. CDR3 in amino acids: CASSFGLAYEQYF. The CDR3 DNA reads as TGTGCCAGCAGCTTCGGACTAGCCTACGAGCAGTACTTC.

The V call is TRBV7-2, the J call TRBJ2-3, with TRBD2 matching 11 bases. J gave up 3 bases and V 1 base, and 3 bases lay outside the gene matches. Looked up from germline, CDR1 is SGHTA and CDR2 is FQGNSA. The CDR3 is 16 amino acids. The CDR3 nucleotides are TGTGCCAGCAGCTTAGAACTAGCGGGAGCGACAGATACGCAGTATTTT. Protein sequence: CASSLELAGATDTQYF. Complete variable domain (other parts from reference TRBV7-2 and TRBJ2-3): GAGVSQSPSNKVTEKGKDVELRCDPISGHTALYWYRQSLGQGLEFLIYFQGNSAPDKSGLPSDRFSAERTGGSVSTLTIQRTQQEDSAVYLCASSLELAGATDTQYFGPGTRLTVL.

The V call is TRBV9, the J call TRBJ1-2, with 8 bases matching TRBD1. Germline V gives CDR1 SGDLS, CDR2 YYNGEE. The CDR3 covers 15 residues. V gave up 2 bases and J gave up 4 bases; unmatched junction bases: 7. This chain's CDR3 is CASSVQGAPVYGYTF. The CDR3 DNA is TGTGCCAGCAGCGTCCAGGGGGCGCCGGTCTATGGCTACACCTTC.

The chain carries TRBV9 and TRBJ1-1; 8 bases are a match to TRBD1. The germline gives CDR1 SGDLS, CDR2 YYNGEE. V shed 3 bases, J shed 0 bases, and the junction held 4 bases outside the gene matches. The length of the CDR3 is 15 residues. The CDR3 DNA follows: TGTGCCAGCAGCGACGGACAGGGCCTGAACACTGAAGCTTTCTTT. It codes for CASSDGQGLNTEAFF.

This clone was seen once. V gene TRBV10-2 combines with J gene TRBJ2-3, with TRBD2 matching over 11 bases. CDR3 length equals 16 residues. V dropped 8 bases and J dropped 3; count of bases not matched to a gene: 10. Per the germline V gene, CDR1 is WSHSY and CDR2 is SAAADI. CDR3 DNA sequence: TGCGCCAGCGCCCGGGCTTTAGCGGGGGGGACAGATACGCAGTATTTT. This encodes CASARALAGGTDTQYF.

V usage is TRBV9 and J usage is TRBJ2-1, with D possibly matching TRBD2 (5 bases). CDR3 size: 15 residues. V lost 4 bases and J lost 2, with 13 bases in between. Germline V gives CDR1 SGDLS, CDR2 YYNGEE. CDR3 residues: CASSPQRPPYNEQFF. The CDR3 bases are TGTGCCAGCAGCCCTCAGCGGCCTCCCTACAATGAGCAGTTCTTC.

This clone was seen a few times. V and J are TRBV7-9 and TRBJ1-1; D gene unclear. Deletions cut 4 bases from V and 0 bases from J, with 6 bases between. In germline, CDR1 is SEHNR, CDR2 FQNEAQ (reference sequence). This CDR3 spans 13 amino acids. CDR3 sequence (DNA): TGTGCCAGCAGCTCTCTAATGAACACTGAAGCTTTCTTT. Amino acids: CASSSLMNTEAFF. Based on the CDR3 plus reference TRBV7-9 and TRBJ1-1, the full variable domain is DTGVSQNPRHKITKRGQNVTFRCDPISEHNRLYWYRQTLGQGPEFLTYFQNEAQLEKSRLLSDRFSAERPKGSFSTLEIQRTEQGDSAMYLCASSSLMNTEAFFGQGTRLTVV.

The chain links TRBV30 to TRBJ2-1; 10 nucleotides match TRBD2. The ends lost 0 bases at V and 2 bases at J; junction bases unmatched: 4. The CDR3 contains 16 residues. Germline CDR1 is GTSNPN and CDR2 is SVGIG (reference sequence). CDR3 DNA sequence: TGTGCCTGGAGTGTAGGGCTAGCGGGAGCCTACAATGAGCAGTTCTTC. Amino acids: CAWSVGLAGAYNEQFF.

The chain employs TRBV6-2 or TRBV6-3 and TRBJ1-5; TRBD1 matches at 8 bases. Germline CDR1 is MNHEY and CDR2 is SVGEGT. The CDR3 spans 17 residues. J gave up 3 bases and V 6 bases, and 13 bases lay outside the gene matches. The CDR3 DNA is TGTGCCAGCAGCCCTTGGGGACAGGTCGAATTCAATCAGCCCCAGCATTTT. It codes for CASSPWGQVEFNQPQHF.

The chain combines TRBV10-1 with TRBJ2-5; 9 bases line up with TRBD1. Germline-derived CDR1 and CDR2 are WNHNN and SYGVQD (reference sequence). The CDR3 is 13 residues long. V shed 9 bases, J shed 4 bases, and the junction held 6 bases outside the gene matches. This CDR3 reads CARRTGVPETQYF. The CDR3 DNA reads TGCGCCAGAAGGACAGGGGTCCCAGAGACCCAGTACTTC.

The chain recombines TRBV7-2 with TRBJ1-5, with D maybe TRBD1 (5 bases). CDR1 SGHTA and CDR2 FQGNSA come from the germline V gene. This CDR3 is 15 amino acids long. V gave up 5 bases and J gave up 2 bases, with 13 bases separating them. CDR3 loop: CASSPTGDRNQPQHF. CDR3 bases: TGTGCCAGCAGCCCAACGGGGGATCGCAATCAGCCCCAGCATTTT.

The chain joins TRBV6-6 to TRBJ1-3; D not resolved. Germline CDR1 is MNHNY and CDR2 is SVGAGI (reference sequence). There are 12 residues in the CDR3. The V and J ends lost 0 bases and 16 bases respectively, with 13 bases between them. The DNA for the CDR3 is TGTGCCAGCAGTTACTCGGGCCCGGAGGCGTATTTT. As protein: CASSYSGPEAYF.

This chain uses TRBV28 with TRBJ2-7; 7 bases line up with TRBD1. V trimming: 5 bases; J trimming: 0 bases; junction bases outside the gene matches: 13. This CDR3 contains 17 residues. CDR1 is MDHEN and CDR2 is SYDVKM in the germline V gene. CDR3 amino acids: CASSPPPGTASSYEQYF. Here the CDR3 DNA reads TGTGCCAGCAGTCCCCCCCCCGGGACAGCGAGCTCCTACGAGCAGTACTTC.

In nucleotides, the CDR3 is TGCGCCAGCAGCTTTTGGGGCCAGGGGTGGATGAACACTGAAGCTTTCTTT. It translates to CASSFWGQGWMNTEAFF. This chain links TRBV5-1 with TRBJ1-1, with D tentatively TRBD1 (6 bases). V was clipped by 2 bases and J by 0 bases, with 17 bases between them. The CDR3 consists of 17 residues. Per germline, CDR1 SGHRS and CDR2 YFSETQ.

J is TRBJ2-5 and V is TRBV29-1, with 8 positions matching TRBD1. The CDR3 is 13 residues long. Per germline, CDR1 SQVTM and CDR2 ANQGSEA. V gave up 6 bases and J gave up 2 bases; unmatched junction bases: 5. The CDR3 DNA reads as TGCAGCGTGAACGGACAGGGTCAAGAGACCCAGTACTTC. Amino acid sequence: CSVNGQGQETQYF.

The gene calls are TRBV25-1 and TRBJ1-4, with D possibly TRBD1 on 6 matching bases. Trimming shortened V by 0 bases and J by 8 bases, and 13 bases separated the two germline ends. CDR3 length equals 15 residues. Germline V lookup: CDR1 MGHDK, CDR2 SYGVNS. CDR3 in DNA: TGTGCCAGCAGTGAATACGGGGGGCTGGACGAAAAACTGTTTTTT. Encoded protein: CASSEYGGLDEKLFF.

This chain joins TRBV2 and TRBJ2-1; 8 nucleotides match TRBD1. The CDR3 has 14 residues. The V and J ends lost 8 bases and 3 bases, in that order; junction bases with no gene match: 6. The germline gives CDR1 SNHLY, CDR2 FYNNEI. This CDR3 is CASHRTGRYNEQFF. CDR3 coding DNA: TGTGCCAGCCATCGGACAGGGCGCTACAATGAGCAGTTCTTC.

Concerning this clone: The junction shows a germline mismatch at one end, possibly a read error. The chain links TRBV7-7 to TRBJ2-1; 10 nucleotides line up with TRBD1. The V gene's germline CDR1 is SSHAT and CDR2 FNYEAQ (reference sequence). The CDR3 sequence is 13 residues long. The CDR3 loop is CASSKGQGNEQFF. The DNA for the CDR3 is TGTGCTAGCAGCAAGGGACAGGGGAATGAGCAGTTCTTC.

This clone came up once. The rearrangement uses TRBV27 and TRBJ2-7; the match to TRBD1 covers 9 bases. Germline loops: CDR1 MNHEY, CDR2 SMNVEV (reference sequence). The CDR3 spans 16 residues. The V and J ends lost 3 bases and 10 bases, in that order; junction bases with no gene match: 16. The CDR3 protein is CASSFSGGRDRVDQYF. The CDR3 region has the DNA TGTGCCAGCAGTTTTTCCGGGGGTCGGGACAGGGTGGACCAGTACTTC.

This chain links TRBV6-1 with TRBJ2-4; the D gene is possibly TRBD1 (6 bases). Germline CDR1 and CDR2: MNHNS and SASEGT. The CDR3 loop spans 13 amino acids. V dropped 3 bases and J dropped 11 bases, with 14 bases sitting between them. The CDR3 region has the DNA TGTGCCAGCAGTGAGCAGGGGAGAGGGGTTCAGTACTTC. It codes for CASSEQGRGVQYF.